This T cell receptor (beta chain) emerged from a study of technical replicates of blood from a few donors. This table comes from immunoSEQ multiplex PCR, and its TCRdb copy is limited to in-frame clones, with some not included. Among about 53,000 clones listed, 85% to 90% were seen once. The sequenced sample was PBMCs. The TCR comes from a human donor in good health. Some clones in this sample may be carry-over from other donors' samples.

This CDR3 reads CASSPRVAGGPGANVLTF. CDR3 coding DNA: TGTGCCAGCAGCCCACGCGTAGCGGGAGGTCCTGGGGCCAACGTCCTGACTTTC. The chain is built from TRBV7-9 and TRBJ2-6; 10 bases line up with TRBD2. Germline values: CDR1 SEHNR, CDR2 FQNEAQ (reference sequence). The CDR3 runs 18 residues. With V trimmed by 5 bases and J by 2 bases, 9 bases remained unmatched.